A single sample is the source of the 32 T cell receptor beta chains below, sequenced in a study of cytomegalovirus exposure and HLA in healthy donors (dated by TCRdb to 2017 to 2019). Preparation of the library involved the immunoSEQ multiplex PCR assay. The multiplex PCR relied on a mix of 60 forward primers for TCR Vbeta segments and 13 reverse primers for TCR Jbeta segments. In TCRdb, the immuneACCESS table is reduced to in-frame sequences with V and J assigned. These tables do not hold every clone; where another copy was compared, an unresolved V gene accounts for under half, and the others remain unexplained. Counted in this sample were fewer than 300,000 clones; 80% of them appeared once. The ten top clones hold 0.3% to 0.35% of the sample. Sequencing was performed on PBMCs. The receptor set was obtained from a girl aged 2 to 10 in good health and CMV-seronegative.

This clone was recorded a few times. The rearrangement links TRBV21-1 to TRBJ2-7; the D call in the table, TRBD2, was not verified against the DNA. TRBV21-1 is designated a pseudogene. The CDR3 spans 14 residues. The DNA of the CDR3 is TGTGCCAGCAGCAAGTCTAGCGGGACCTACGAGCAGTACTTC. It translates to CASSKSSGTYEQYF.

This sequence joins TRBV7-9 and TRBJ1-1; 8 bases are a match to TRBD1. The CDR3 has 15 residues. From germline, CDR1 is SEHNR and CDR2 FQNEAQ (reference sequence). V trimming: 2 bases; J trimming: 7 bases; junction bases outside the gene matches: 9. The CDR3 DNA sequence: TGTGCCAGCAGCTTATTTGGACAGGGTTGTTGTGAAGCTTTCTTT. Translated: CASSLFGQGCCEAFF.

The chain joins TRBV6-5 to TRBJ2-1, with 8 bases identical to TRBD2. Germline-derived CDR1 and CDR2 are MNHEY and SVGAGI. J lost 6 bases, V lost 8 bases, and 3 bases had no gene match. This CDR3 has 12 residues. The CDR3 spells CASSREGNEQFF. CDR3 in DNA: TGTGCCAGCTCCCGGGAGGGCAATGAGCAGTTCTTC.

The J gene is TRBJ1-5, the V gene TRBV29-1; 7 bases align to TRBD1. The length of the CDR3 is 13 residues. The ends lost 8 bases at V and 6 bases at J; junction bases unmatched: 10. Germline assignment: CDR1 SQVTM and CDR2 ANQGSEA. The CDR3 DNA reads as TGCAGCTTCCTACAGGGGAAAGGTCAGCCCCAGCATTTT. Translated: CSFLQGKGQPQHF.

The J gene is TRBJ1-1, the V gene TRBV18; no clear D. The germline V gene encodes CDR1 KGHSH and CDR2 LQKENI. There are 17 residues in the CDR3. V dropped 0 bases and J dropped 0 bases, with 14 bases sitting between them. CDR3 in DNA: TGTGCCAGCTCACCACCGAACATGGGAGCGATGAACACTGAAGCTTTCTTT. The encoded protein is CASSPPNMGAMNTEAFF.

This chain connects TRBV6-1 to TRBJ1-1; D unresolved. The germline V and J ends were trimmed by 6 bases and 1 base, with 12 bases remaining between them. Germline-derived CDR1 and CDR2 are MNHNS and SASEGT. There are 14 residues in the CDR3. The CDR3 loop is CASSTVFENTEAFF. In nucleotides, the CDR3 is TGTGCCAGCAGCACAGTCTTCGAGAACACTGAAGCTTTCTTT.

The V and J genes are TRBV6-5 and TRBJ2-2, with a weak D call TRBD1 (6 bases). CDR1 and CDR2 (germline): MNHEY, SVGAGI. V lost 4 bases to trimming and J lost 2 bases, with 11 bases between them. This CDR3 has 15 amino acids. In nucleotides, the CDR3 is TGTGCCAGCAGTTCCACCGGGACAAACACCGGGGAGCTGTTTTTT. It codes for CASSSTGTNTGELFF.

Here the CDR3 DNA reads TGTGCCATCAGTGGGACAGGGGGGAATGGCTACACCTTC. This codes for CAISGTGGNGYTF. This chain links TRBV10-3 with TRBJ1-2, with 10 nucleotides matching TRBD1. The V segment lost 4 bases and the J segment 6 bases; nucleotides outside the gene matches: 2. Germline CDR1 and CDR2: ENHRY and SYGVKD. The CDR3 is 13 amino acids.

The chain combines TRBV6-5 with TRBJ2-5; 10 nucleotides agree with TRBD2. V lost 2 bases to trimming and J lost 6 bases; unmatched junction nucleotides: 6. The germline V gene has CDR1 MNHEY and CDR2 SVGAGI. There are 15 residues in the CDR3. CDR3 sequence: CASSYTAGGPQTQYF. CDR3 bases: TGTGCCAGCAGTTACACAGCGGGGGGGCCTCAGACCCAGTACTTC.

The genes are TRBV5-1 and TRBJ2-5; the match to TRBD2 covers 9 bases. Germline V lookup: CDR1 SGHRS, CDR2 YFSETQ. Germline trimming cut 2 bases from V and 2 bases from J; bases unmatched to any gene: 10. This CDR3 spans 17 amino acids. The CDR3 sequence: CASSFIFLAGAQETQYF. DNA for the CDR3: TGCGCCAGCAGCTTTATTTTTTTAGCGGGAGCGCAAGAGACCCAGTACTTC.

The V call is TRBV7-8, the J call TRBJ1-5; D unclear. This CDR3 is 14 amino acids long. Germline V gene data show CDR1 as SGHVS and CDR2 as FQNEAQ. Trimming took 3 bases from V and 6 from J, leaving 12 bases between them. The CDR3 DNA is TGTGCCAGCAGCTTTCAACGAGCAGGTCAGCCCCAGCATTTT. This gives the protein CASSFQRAGQPQHF.

This rearrangement joins TRBV6-5 to TRBJ1-5; maybe TRBD1 (5 bases). The CDR3 spans 15 residues. V lost 2 bases and J 1 base, leaving 9 bases between the germline ends. Germline V gene lookup returns CDR1 MNHEY and CDR2 SVGAGI. The CDR3 is CASSYGGGSNQPQHF. CDR3 nucleotides: TGTGCCAGCAGTTACGGGGGAGGGAGCAATCAGCCCCAGCATTTT.

A few counts support this clone. This chain uses TRBV5-5 with TRBJ1-1; TRBD1 agrees at 11 bases. With V trimmed by 0 bases and J by 4 bases, 5 bases remained unmatched. The CDR3 runs 16 residues. Germline lookup yields CDR1 SGHKS and CDR2 YYEKEE (reference sequence). The CDR3 here is CASSLGGQGASTEAFF. DNA for the CDR3: TGTGCCAGCAGCTTGGGCGGACAGGGGGCTAGCACTGAAGCTTTCTTT.

This rearrangement joins TRBV2 to TRBJ2-1; 11 bases line up with TRBD2. Unmatched junction bases numbered 13, after V lost 6 bases and J lost 6 bases. Germline V gene sequence: CDR1 SNHLY, CDR2 FYNNEI. The CDR3 is made up of 17 amino acids. The CDR3 loop is CASSYTPLAGDRNEQFF. The CDR3 DNA sequence: TGTGCCAGCAGCTACACTCCACTAGCGGGAGACCGCAATGAGCAGTTCTTC.

This clone was detected only a few times. The gene calls are TRBV9 and TRBJ2-5, with 10 bases lining up with TRBD1. The last part of the DNA fits TRBJ2-7 better; the J call may be wrong. From germline, CDR1 is SGDLS and CDR2 YYNGEE. The CDR3 length is 16 residues. This CDR3 is CASSPTGQGIFYEQYF. CDR3 DNA sequence: TGTGCCAGCAGCCCGACGGGACAGGGGATATTCTACGAGCAGTACTTC.

The V and J genes are TRBV6-5 and TRBJ2-1; TRBD2 matches at 9 bases. V lost 4 bases and J lost 9; bases outside the gene matches: 10. CDR3 length equals 15 residues. Germline-derived CDR1 and CDR2 are MNHEY and SVGAGI. For the CDR3, the DNA is TGTGCCAGCAGTTCCGGAGCGGGGGGCCGGTCTGAGCAGTTCTTC. Translation: CASSSGAGGRSEQFF.

The chain has TRBV2 and TRBJ1-6; possible D gene TRBD1, 5 bases. With 8 bases removed from V and 0 bases from J, the gap between germline ends came to 11 bases. From germline, CDR1 is SNHLY and CDR2 FYNNEI. The length of the CDR3 is 15 residues. Written as DNA, the CDR3 is TGTGCCAGCTTGACAGACAGCTCCTATAATTCACCCCTCCACTTT. Translated, it gives CASLTDSSYNSPLHF.

V usage is TRBV7-9 and J usage is TRBJ1-6, with D uncertain. The CDR3 has 12 amino acids. The V and J ends lost 3 bases and 9 bases respectively, with 6 bases between them. Germline V lookup: CDR1 SEHNR, CDR2 FQNEAQ (reference sequence). The CDR3: CASSLRGSPLHF. The DNA for the CDR3 is TGTGCCAGCAGCTTGCGGGGTTCACCCCTCCACTTT.

J is TRBJ2-7 and V is TRBV6-1; D may be TRBD1 (6 bases). This CDR3 is built from 16 residues. Germline V gene sequence: CDR1 MNHNS, CDR2 SASEGT. V lost 0 bases to trimming and J lost 1 base, with 13 bases between them. CDR3 DNA: TGTGCCAGCAGTGAAGCGTACAGGGTGTCATCCTACGAGCAGTACTTC. Its translation: CASSEAYRVSSYEQYF.

The chain recombines TRBV5-1 with TRBJ2-3, with a possible D match to TRBD2 (5 bases). Deletions cut 4 bases from V and 3 bases from J, with 18 bases between. The germline gives CDR1 SGHRS, CDR2 YFSETQ. The CDR3 runs to 16 residues. For the CDR3, the DNA is TGCGCCAGCAGCCCACTCGCCTCCACTAGGACAGATACGCAGTATTTT. Protein: CASSPLASTRTDTQYF.

The V and J genes are TRBV6-6 and TRBJ1-5; the D gene is possibly TRBD1 (6 bases). Germline-derived CDR1 and CDR2 are MNHNY and SVGAGI (reference sequence). This CDR3 contains 13 residues. V was clipped by 11 bases and J by 1 base, with 12 bases between them. The CDR3, as DNA: TGTGCCCACACCGGACAGAGCAATCAGCCCCAGCATTTT. It yields the protein CAHTGQSNQPQHF.

This chain joins TRBV28 and TRBJ2-1; perhaps TRBD1 as D (5 bases). There are 14 residues in the CDR3. CDR1 MDHEN and CDR2 SYDVKM come from the germline V gene. Trimming took 7 bases from V and 0 from J, leaving 10 bases between them. CDR3 coding DNA: TGTGCCAGCATTGGGGCGAGCTCCTACAATGAGCAGTTCTTC. This sequence encodes CASIGASSYNEQFF.

The J gene is TRBJ2-7, the V gene TRBV27, with 10 nucleotides matching TRBD1. Trimming cost V 6 bases and J 0 bases; bases outside gene matches: 8. This CDR3 has 16 amino acids. Germline-derived CDR1 and CDR2 are MNHEY and SMNVEV (reference sequence). Here the CDR3 DNA reads TGTGCCAGCAGGCCTCCGGGACAGGGGTACTCCTACGAGCAGTACTTC. This gives the protein CASRPPGQGYSYEQYF.

This clone was observed once. The chain uses TRBV4-2 and TRBJ1-5, with 7 bases fitting TRBD1. The junction had 11 bases not matched to a gene; V was cut back by 6 bases and J by 6 bases. The CDR3 spans 15 residues. Germline V CDR1 and CDR2: LGHNA, YNFKEQ. As DNA, the CDR3 is TGTGCCAGCAGGACAACAGGGGATGATATTCAGCCCCAGCATTTT. Translating it yields CASRTTGDDIQPQHF.

V gene TRBV6-9 combines with J gene TRBJ2-7; maybe TRBD2 (6 bases). V dropped 4 bases and J dropped 2 bases, with 24 bases sitting between them. CDR1 MNHGY and CDR2 SVAAGI come from the germline V gene. The CDR3 is 18 amino acids. The CDR3 DNA sequence: TGTGCCAGCAGTTTCCCCCCCCGTAGCGGAGCTGAACCCTACGAGCAGTACTTC. Its translation: CASSFPPRSGAEPYEQYF.

The chain links TRBV5-1 to TRBJ2-1; D is undetermined. CDR1 and CDR2 (germline): SGHRS, YFSETQ. The CDR3 contains 12 residues. V shed 3 bases and J shed 10 bases, with 11 bases lying between them. The CDR3 region is CASSSNSWEQFF. The CDR3 DNA reads TGCGCCAGCAGCTCAAACTCATGGGAGCAGTTCTTC.

The table lists this clone with a count of one. The V call is TRBV7-9, the J call TRBJ1-5; D is ambiguous. With 1 base removed from V and 1 base from J, the gap between germline ends came to 8 bases. Germline assignment: CDR1 SEHNR and CDR2 FQNEAQ (reference sequence). The CDR3 totals 15 residues. The CDR3 DNA follows: TGTGCCAGCAGCTTAGAACGGAGGAGCAATCAGCCCCAGCATTTT. Protein: CASSLERRSNQPQHF.

The chain carries TRBV27 and TRBJ1-2, with TRBD1 matching over 8 bases. V lost 3 bases, J lost 4 bases, and 7 bases stayed unmatched. This CDR3 is 15 amino acids long. Germline V CDR1 and CDR2: MNHEY, SMNVEV (reference sequence). CDR3: CASSFTAGTGYGYTF. CDR3 bases: TGTGCCAGCAGTTTTACCGCCGGGACAGGCTATGGCTACACCTTC.

This clone has just a few counts. The chain combines TRBV6-1 with TRBJ1-5; TRBD1 matches 9 bases. CDR3 length: 14 residues. From germline, CDR1 is MNHNS and CDR2 SASEGT. Losses at the gene ends were 6 bases for V and 4 bases for J; bases not matched to a gene: 4. CDR3 DNA sequence: TGTGCCAGCAGGATGACAGGGGGTAATCAGCCCCAGCATTTT. It yields the protein CASRMTGGNQPQHF.

This clone appeared a single time. This sequence joins TRBV6-4 and TRBJ1-2, with a tentative D call TRBD1 (5 bases). CDR3 length equals 15 residues. V was clipped by 6 bases and J by 0 bases, with 14 bases between them. CDR1 MRHNA and CDR2 SNTAGT come from the germline V gene. CDR3 sequence (DNA): TGTGCCAGCAGATTCTCCGACAGAGCTAACTATGGCTACACCTTC. Protein sequence: CASRFSDRANYGYTF.

The chain recombines TRBV29-1 with TRBJ1-2; 7 positions agree with TRBD1. Germline V gene sequence: CDR1 SQVTM, CDR2 ANQGSEA. The CDR3 spans 13 residues. The V segment lost 5 bases and the J segment 4 bases; nucleotides outside the gene matches: 7. This chain's CDR3 is CSVNPTGTYGYTF. CDR3 DNA sequence: TGCAGCGTTAACCCGACAGGGACCTATGGCTACACCTTC.

CDR3: CASSLLGAEGETQYF. As DNA, the CDR3 is TGTGCCAGCAGCCTCCTGGGGGCCGAAGGGGAGACCCAGTACTTC. The rearrangement links TRBV7-2 to TRBJ2-5; a weak D match, TRBD1 (6 bases). The CDR3 is made up of 15 amino acids. V was cut by 5 bases and J by 5 bases, with 18 bases left in between. Germline-derived CDR1 and CDR2 are SGHTA and FQGNSA.